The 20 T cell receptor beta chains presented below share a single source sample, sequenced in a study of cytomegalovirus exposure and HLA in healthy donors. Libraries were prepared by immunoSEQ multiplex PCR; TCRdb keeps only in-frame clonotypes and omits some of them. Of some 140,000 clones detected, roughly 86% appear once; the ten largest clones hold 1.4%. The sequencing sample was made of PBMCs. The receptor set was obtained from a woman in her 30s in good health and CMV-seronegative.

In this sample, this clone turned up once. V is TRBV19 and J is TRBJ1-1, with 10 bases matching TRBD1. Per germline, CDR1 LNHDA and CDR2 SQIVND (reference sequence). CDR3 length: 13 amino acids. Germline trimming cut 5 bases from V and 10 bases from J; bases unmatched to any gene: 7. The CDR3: CASSVRDRGSAFF. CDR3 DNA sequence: TGTGCCAGTAGTGTCCGGGACAGGGGTTCAGCTTTCTTT.

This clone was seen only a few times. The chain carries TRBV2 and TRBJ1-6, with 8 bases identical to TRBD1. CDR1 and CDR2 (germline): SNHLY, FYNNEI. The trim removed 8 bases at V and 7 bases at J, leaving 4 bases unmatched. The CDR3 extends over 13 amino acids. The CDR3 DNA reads TGTGCCAGCTCCAGGGGGCTGAATTCACCCCTCCACTTT. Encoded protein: CASSRGLNSPLHF.

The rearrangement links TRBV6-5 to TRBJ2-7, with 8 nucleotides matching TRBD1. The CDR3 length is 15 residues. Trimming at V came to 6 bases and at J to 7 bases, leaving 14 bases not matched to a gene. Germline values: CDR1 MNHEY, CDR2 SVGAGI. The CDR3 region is CASRTHPGGFGEQYF. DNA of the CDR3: TGTGCCAGCAGGACCCACCCAGGGGGCTTCGGGGAGCAGTACTTC.

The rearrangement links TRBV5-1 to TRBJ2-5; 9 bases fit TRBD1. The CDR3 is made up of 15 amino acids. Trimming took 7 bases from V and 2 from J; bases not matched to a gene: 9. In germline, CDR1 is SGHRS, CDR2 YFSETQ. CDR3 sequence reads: CASALQGAYQETQYF. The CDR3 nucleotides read TGCGCCAGCGCTCTACAGGGGGCTTATCAAGAGACCCAGTACTTC.

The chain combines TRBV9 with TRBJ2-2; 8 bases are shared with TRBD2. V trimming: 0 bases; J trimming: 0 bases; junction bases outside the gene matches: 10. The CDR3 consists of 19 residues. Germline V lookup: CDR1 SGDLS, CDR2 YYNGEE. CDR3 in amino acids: CASSVGAGALTANTGELFF. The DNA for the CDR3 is TGTGCCAGCAGCGTAGGAGCGGGGGCCCTAACAGCGAACACCGGGGAGCTGTTTTTT.

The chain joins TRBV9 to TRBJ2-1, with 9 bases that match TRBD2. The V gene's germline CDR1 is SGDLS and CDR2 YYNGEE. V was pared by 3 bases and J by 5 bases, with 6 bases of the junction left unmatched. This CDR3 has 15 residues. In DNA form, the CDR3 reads TGTGCCAGCAGCGCACGGACTAGCGCTAACAATGAGCAGTTCTTC. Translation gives CASSARTSANNEQFF.

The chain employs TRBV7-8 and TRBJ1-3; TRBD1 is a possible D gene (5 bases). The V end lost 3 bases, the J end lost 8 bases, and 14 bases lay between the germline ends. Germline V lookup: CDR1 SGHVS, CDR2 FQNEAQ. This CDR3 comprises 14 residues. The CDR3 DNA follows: TGTGCCAGCAGCTTCCACGTGGGGGGAGACACCATATATTTT. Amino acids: CASSFHVGGDTIYF. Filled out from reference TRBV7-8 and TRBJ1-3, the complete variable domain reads GAGVSQSPRYKVAKRGQDVALRCDPISGHVSLFWYQQALGQGPEFLTYFQNEAQLDKSGLPSDRFFAERPEGSVSTLKIQRTQQEDSAVYLCASSFHVGGDTIYFGEGSWLTVV.

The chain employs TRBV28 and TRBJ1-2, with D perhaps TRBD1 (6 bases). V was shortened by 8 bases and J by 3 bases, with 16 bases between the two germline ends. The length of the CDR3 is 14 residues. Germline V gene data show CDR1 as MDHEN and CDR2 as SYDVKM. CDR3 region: CASRKGQTYYGYTF. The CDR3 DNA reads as TGTGCCAGCCGCAAAGGACAGACCTACTATGGCTACACCTTC.

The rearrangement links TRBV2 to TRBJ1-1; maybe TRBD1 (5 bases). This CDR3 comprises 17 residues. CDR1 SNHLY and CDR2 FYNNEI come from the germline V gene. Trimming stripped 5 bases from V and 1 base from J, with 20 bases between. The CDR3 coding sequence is TGTGCCAGCAGTCCTAAGGGGTTCGGGGGTACGAACACTGAAGCTTTCTTT. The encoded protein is CASSPKGFGGTNTEAFF.

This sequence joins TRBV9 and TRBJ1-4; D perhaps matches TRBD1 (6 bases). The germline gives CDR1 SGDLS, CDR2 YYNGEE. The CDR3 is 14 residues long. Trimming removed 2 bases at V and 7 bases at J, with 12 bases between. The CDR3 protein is CASSVGDTLEKLFF. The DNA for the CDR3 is TGTGCCAGCAGCGTCGGGGACACTCTTGAAAAACTGTTTTTT.

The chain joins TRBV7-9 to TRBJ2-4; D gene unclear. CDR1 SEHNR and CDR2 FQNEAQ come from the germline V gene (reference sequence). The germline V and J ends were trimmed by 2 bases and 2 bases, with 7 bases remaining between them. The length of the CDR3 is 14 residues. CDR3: CASSLSQSKNIQYF. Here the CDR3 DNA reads TGTGCCAGCAGCTTAAGTCAGTCCAAAAACATTCAGTACTTC. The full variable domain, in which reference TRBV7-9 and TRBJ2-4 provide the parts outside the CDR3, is DTGVSQNPRHKITKRGQNVTFRCDPISEHNRLYWYRQTLGQGPEFLTYFQNEAQLEKSRLLSDRFSAERPKGSFSTLEIQRTEQGDSAMYLCASSLSQSKNIQYFGAGTRLSVL.

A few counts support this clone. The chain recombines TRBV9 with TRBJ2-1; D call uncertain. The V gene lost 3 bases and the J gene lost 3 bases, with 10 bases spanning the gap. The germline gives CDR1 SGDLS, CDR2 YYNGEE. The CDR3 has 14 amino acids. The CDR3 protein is CASSESTFYNEQFF. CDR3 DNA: TGTGCCAGCAGCGAGTCGACTTTCTACAATGAGCAGTTCTTC.

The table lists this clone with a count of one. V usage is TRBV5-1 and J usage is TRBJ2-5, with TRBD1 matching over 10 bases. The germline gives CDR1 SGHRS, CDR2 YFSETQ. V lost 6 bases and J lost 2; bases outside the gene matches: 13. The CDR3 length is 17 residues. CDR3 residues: CASTEGQGLYGQETQYF. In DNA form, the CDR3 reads TGCGCCAGCACGGAGGGACAGGGGCTCTATGGACAAGAGACCCAGTACTTC. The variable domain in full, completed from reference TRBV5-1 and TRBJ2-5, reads KAGVTQTPRYLIKTRGQQVTLSCSPISGHRSVSWYQQTPGQGLQFLFEYFSETQRNKGNFPGRFSGRQFSNSRSEMNVSTLELGDSALYLCASTEGQGLYGQETQYFGPGTRLLVL.

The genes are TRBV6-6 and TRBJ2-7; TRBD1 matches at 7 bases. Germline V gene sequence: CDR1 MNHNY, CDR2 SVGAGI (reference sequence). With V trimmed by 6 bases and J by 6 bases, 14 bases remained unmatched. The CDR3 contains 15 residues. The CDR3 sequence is CASRGNRGRGSEQYF. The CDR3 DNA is TGTGCCAGCAGGGGGAACAGGGGAAGGGGGTCCGAGCAGTACTTC.

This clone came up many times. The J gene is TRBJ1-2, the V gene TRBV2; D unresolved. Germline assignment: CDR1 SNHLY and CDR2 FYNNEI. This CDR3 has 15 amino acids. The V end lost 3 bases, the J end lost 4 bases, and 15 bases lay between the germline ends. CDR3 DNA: TGTGCCAGCAGTGATTCGGGTTACCGGGTCTATGGCTACACCTTC. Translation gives CASSDSGYRVYGYTF. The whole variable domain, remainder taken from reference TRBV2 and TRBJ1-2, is EPEVTQTPSHQVTQMGQEVILRCVPISNHLYFYWYRQILGQKVEFLVSFYNNEISEKSEIFDDQFSVERPDGSNFTLKIRSTKLEDSAMYFCASSDSGYRVYGYTFGSGTRLTVV.

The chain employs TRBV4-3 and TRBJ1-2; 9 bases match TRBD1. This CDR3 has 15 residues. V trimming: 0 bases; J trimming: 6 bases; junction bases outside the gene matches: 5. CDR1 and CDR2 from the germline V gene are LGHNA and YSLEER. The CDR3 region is CASSQDPRQGDGYTF. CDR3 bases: TGCGCCAGCAGCCAAGATCCTAGACAGGGGGATGGCTACACCTTC.

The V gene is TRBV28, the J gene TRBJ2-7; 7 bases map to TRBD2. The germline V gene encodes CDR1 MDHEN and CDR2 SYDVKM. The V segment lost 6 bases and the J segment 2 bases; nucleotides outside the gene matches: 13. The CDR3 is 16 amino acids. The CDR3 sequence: CASSPGYGGITYEQYF. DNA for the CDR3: TGTGCCAGCAGCCCAGGTTACGGGGGGATTACCTACGAGCAGTACTTC.

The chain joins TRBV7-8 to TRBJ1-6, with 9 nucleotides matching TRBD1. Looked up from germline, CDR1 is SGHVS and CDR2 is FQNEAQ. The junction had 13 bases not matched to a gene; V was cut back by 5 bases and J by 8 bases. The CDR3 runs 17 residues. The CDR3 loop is CASSREYTRQGDSPLHF. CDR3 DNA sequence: TGTGCCAGCAGCCGAGAGTATACAAGACAGGGGGATTCACCCCTCCACTTT. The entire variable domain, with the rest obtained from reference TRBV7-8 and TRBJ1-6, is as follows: GAGVSQSPRYKVAKRGQDVALRCDPISGHVSLFWYQQALGQGPEFLTYFQNEAQLDKSGLPSDRFFAERPEGSVSTLKIQRTQQEDSAVYLCASSREYTRQGDSPLHFGNGTRLTVT.

CDR3 sequence: CASSDRADSGNTIYF. CDR3 DNA: TGCGCCAGCAGCGACAGGGCGGACTCTGGAAACACCATATATTTT. The chain has TRBV5-1 and TRBJ1-3; 7 bases are shared with TRBD1. Germline lookup yields CDR1 SGHRS and CDR2 YFSETQ. The CDR3 has 15 amino acids. The V segment lost 4 bases and the J segment 0 bases; nucleotides outside the gene matches: 4.

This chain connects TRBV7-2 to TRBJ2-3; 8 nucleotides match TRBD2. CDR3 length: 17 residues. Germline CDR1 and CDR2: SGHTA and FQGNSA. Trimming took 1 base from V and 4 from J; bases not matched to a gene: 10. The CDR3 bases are TGTGCCAGCAGCTTAGTCCCCTTAGCGGGAATTGCAGATACGCAGTATTTT. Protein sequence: CASSLVPLAGIADTQYF.